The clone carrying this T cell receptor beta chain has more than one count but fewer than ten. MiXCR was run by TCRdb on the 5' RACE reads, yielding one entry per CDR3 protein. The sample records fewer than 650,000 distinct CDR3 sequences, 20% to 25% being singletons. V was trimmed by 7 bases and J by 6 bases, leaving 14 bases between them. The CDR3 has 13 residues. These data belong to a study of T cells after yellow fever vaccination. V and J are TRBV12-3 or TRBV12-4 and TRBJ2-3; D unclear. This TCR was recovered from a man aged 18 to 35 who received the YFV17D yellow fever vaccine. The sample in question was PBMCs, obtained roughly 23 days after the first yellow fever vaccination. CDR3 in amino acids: CASTPFLPDTQYF. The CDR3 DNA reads TGTGCCAGCACCCCTTTTCTGCCCGATACGCAGTATTTT.